This TCR beta chain is drawn from a study of T-cell memory formation after mild COVID-19. Background on the study: In these data, TCR clusters were largely donor specific. General study points: Contracting CD4+ clones were located mainly in CM and EM, and CD8+ clones in EMRA.

TCRdb re-called the 5' RACE reads through MiXCR, storing one row per CDR3 protein. The table includes some 130,000 distinct CDR3 sequences, 17% detected once. This clonotype showed up many times. What it binds is unknown. Germline V gives CDR1 SGHRS, CDR2 YFSETQ. CDR3 length equals 15 residues. Trimming took 4 bases from V and 3 from J; bases not matched to a gene: 6. This TCR was recovered from a man between 18 and 29 years old who had mild COVID-19 (a few samples of this study predate the infection). Cell type and time point are not known. The sequencing input was PBMCs or a T cell subset sorted from them (not recorded which). V gene TRBV5-1 combines with J gene TRBJ2-1; 8 bases map to TRBD2. DNA for the CDR3: TGCGCCAGCAGCGCGGGGGGCACCAGCTACAATGAGCAGTTCTTC. This translates into CASSAGGTSYNEQFF.